The 24 T cell receptor beta chains below come from one sample, sequenced in a study of cytomegalovirus exposure and HLA in healthy donors. Researchers ran the PCR with 60 Vbeta and 13 Jbeta primers. Sequencing was performed with immunoSEQ multiplex PCR; in TCRdb, only in-frame clones are kept and a portion is missing. Of tens of thousands of clones listed, roughly 73% are singletons. Input material: PBMCs. Source of these receptors: a man aged 35 to 55 in good health and CMV-seronegative.

The chain couples TRBV6-1 to TRBJ1-4; TRBD1 might be the D (6 bases). Trimming removed 4 bases at V and 2 bases at J, with 14 bases between. The CDR3 covers 16 residues. Germline CDR1 and CDR2: MNHNS and SASEGT. CDR3 sequence: CASSGPYRATNEKLFF. For the CDR3, the DNA is TGTGCCAGCAGTGGACCCTACAGGGCCACTAATGAAAAACTGTTTTTT.

V is TRBV2 and J is TRBJ1-1; weak D call: TRBD1 (6 bases). In germline, CDR1 is SNHLY, CDR2 FYNNEI. This CDR3 comprises 14 residues. Trimming pared 0 bases from V and 4 bases from J, leaving 9 bases between. The CDR3 bases are TGTGCCAGCAGTGAAGCCAGGGGCGGCACTGAAGCTTTCTTT. Protein: CASSEARGGTEAFF.

This sequence joins TRBV19 and TRBJ1-2, with TRBD1 matching 7 bases. V lost 6 bases, J lost 3 bases, and 4 bases stayed unmatched. This CDR3 contains 13 residues. Germline lookup yields CDR1 LNHDA and CDR2 SQIVND (reference sequence). The CDR3 loop is CASSPTGDYGYTF. CDR3 coding DNA: TGTGCCAGTAGCCCTACAGGGGACTATGGCTACACCTTC.

The chain uses TRBV10-1 and TRBJ2-7; 7 nucleotides agree with TRBD1. Unmatched junction bases numbered 5, after V lost 2 bases and J lost 1 base. Per the germline V gene, CDR1 is WNHNN and CDR2 is SYGVQD (reference sequence). The CDR3 has 15 amino acids. As DNA, the CDR3 is TGCGCCAGCAGTGAGGGGACAGTGGGTTCCTACGAGCAGTACTTC. Translated: CASSEGTVGSYEQYF.

V and J are TRBV5-6 and TRBJ2-7; unclear D gene. V shed 0 bases and J shed 5 bases, with 12 bases lying between them. CDR3 length: 14 amino acids. Germline CDR1 and CDR2: SGHDT and YYEEEE. The CDR3 nucleotides are TGTGCCAGCAGCTTGGGGGCCAGAAGAAACGAGCAGTACTTC. Its protein product is CASSLGARRNEQYF.

The sample holds a few counts of this clone. V gene TRBV7-3 combines with J gene TRBJ2-3; 10 nucleotides line up with TRBD2. With 2 bases clipped from V and 4 bases from J, the junction kept 6 bases outside the gene matches. The CDR3 runs to 16 residues. CDR1 and CDR2 from the germline V gene are SGHTA and FQGTGA. CDR3 loop: CASSLLAGGTADTQYF. CDR3 bases: TGTGCCAGCAGCTTATTAGCGGGGGGCACCGCAGATACGCAGTATTTT. Combining the CDR3 with reference TRBV7-3 and TRBJ2-3 gives the whole variable domain GAGVSQTPSNKVTEKGKYVELRCDPISGHTALYWYRQSLGQGPEFLIYFQGTGAADDSGLPNDRFFAVRPEGSVSTLKIQRTERGDSAVYLCASSLLAGGTADTQYFGPGTRLTVL.

This chain links TRBV27 with TRBJ2-7; D remains unclear. The germline V gene encodes CDR1 MNHEY and CDR2 SMNVEV (reference sequence). Trimming removed 4 bases at V and 2 bases at J, with 9 bases between. CDR3 length equals 13 residues. CDR3 nucleotide sequence: TGTGCCAGCAGTTCGGGTTTGACCTACGAGCAGTACTTC. This translates into CASSSGLTYEQYF.

Only one count was recorded for this clone. The chain is built from TRBV9 and TRBJ1-6, with TRBD1 as a possible D gene (6 bases). The CDR3 covers 14 residues. The germline V and J ends were trimmed by 3 bases and 8 bases, with 12 bases remaining between them. CDR1 and CDR2 (germline): SGDLS, YYNGEE. CDR3: CASSEDSGDSPLHF. CDR3 bases: TGTGCCAGCAGCGAGGACAGCGGAGATTCACCCCTCCACTTT.

The V call is TRBV6-1, the J call TRBJ2-1; maybe TRBD1 (6 bases). The CDR3 runs to 14 residues. CDR1 is MNHNS and CDR2 is SASEGT in the germline V gene. V lost 8 bases to trimming and J lost 5 bases, with 16 bases between them. CDR3 region: CASPDRQGHNEQFF. The CDR3 nucleotides are TGTGCCAGCCCCGACAGGCAGGGACACAATGAGCAGTTCTTC.

V and J are TRBV7-6 and TRBJ2-5; tentative D call: TRBD1 (6 bases). Trimming took off 10 bases at V and 1 base at J, with 10 bases between the two ends. This CDR3 contains 12 residues. Per germline, CDR1 SGHVS and CDR2 FNYEAQ. The chain's CDR3 is CAITDSQETQYF. The CDR3 DNA reads as TGTGCCATCACGGACAGCCAAGAGACCCAGTACTTC.

This clone was counted between two and nine times. This sequence joins TRBV28 and TRBJ1-5, with D unclear. Per germline, CDR1 MDHEN and CDR2 SYDVKM. V was cut by 8 bases and J by 10 bases, with 15 bases left in between. The CDR3 runs to 12 residues. This CDR3 is CASRNNLSPQHF. DNA for the CDR3: TGTGCCAGCCGTAATAATCTAAGCCCCCAGCATTTT.

The rearrangement links TRBV7-9 to TRBJ1-4, with TRBD1 matching 8 bases. Germline V gene sequence: CDR1 SEHNR, CDR2 FQNEAQ (reference sequence). The length of the CDR3 is 15 residues. The ends lost 5 bases at V and 1 base at J; junction bases unmatched: 3. CDR3 amino acids: CASSPDRETNEKLFF. CDR3 DNA sequence: TGTGCCAGCAGCCCGGACAGGGAAACTAATGAAAAACTGTTTTTT.

This sequence joins TRBV19 and TRBJ2-7; TRBD2 matches at 10 bases. J lost 0 bases, V lost 1 base, and 6 bases had no gene match. The CDR3 covers 17 residues. Germline CDR1 reads LNHDA; CDR2 reads SQIVND (reference sequence). The CDR3, as DNA: TGTGCCAGTAGTATAGTAGCGGGGGGCCTAAGCTCCTACGAGCAGTACTTC. This codes for CASSIVAGGLSSYEQYF.

This clone has just one count. The J gene is TRBJ1-2, the V gene TRBV5-1, with D uncertain. The CDR3 loop spans 18 amino acids. CDR1 and CDR2 from the germline V gene are SGHRS and YFSETQ. V lost 4 bases, J lost 3 bases, and 25 bases lay in between. The CDR3 DNA sequence: TGCGCCAGCAGCCTCTCCCGATCAGAAAATCTCATGGACTATGGCTACACCTTC. This encodes CASSLSRSENLMDYGYTF.

This clone has just a few counts. The chain couples TRBV28 to TRBJ1-1, with a weak D call TRBD1 (5 bases). This CDR3 has 13 residues. CDR1 is MDHEN and CDR2 is SYDVKM in the germline V gene. V was shortened by 1 base and J by 3 bases, with 6 bases between the two germline ends. CDR3: CASSLFRDTEAFF. Here the CDR3 DNA reads TGTGCCAGCAGTTTATTCAGGGACACTGAAGCTTTCTTT.

V and J are TRBV7-8 and TRBJ1-5, with TRBD1 matching over 7 bases. The junction had 5 bases not matched to a gene; V was cut back by 5 bases and J by 7 bases. The CDR3 is 13 residues long. Germline CDR1 and CDR2: SGHVS and FQNEAQ. This CDR3 is CASSPHRGQPQHF. The DNA of the CDR3 is TGTGCCAGCAGCCCGCACAGGGGACAGCCCCAGCATTTT.

Only one count was recorded for this clone. The chain carries TRBV5-4 and TRBJ1-6; 7 bases are shared with TRBD1. With 4 bases clipped from V and 10 bases from J, the junction kept 11 bases outside the gene matches. The CDR3 runs 15 residues. Per the germline V gene, CDR1 is SGHNT and CDR2 is YYREEE (reference sequence). CDR3 DNA sequence: TGTGCCAGCAGCCCAGCCGACAGGGTAGGATCACCCCTCCACTTT. Encoded protein: CASSPADRVGSPLHF.

The chain joins TRBV7-8 to TRBJ1-3; 9 nucleotides line up with TRBD1. Unmatched junction bases numbered 8, after V lost 5 bases and J lost 3 bases. Germline V gene data show CDR1 as SGHVS and CDR2 as FQNEAQ. The CDR3 contains 16 residues. The DNA for the CDR3 is TGTGCCAGCAGCAGCTCGGACAGGGGAATTGGAAACACCATATATTTT. Translated, it gives CASSSSDRGIGNTIYF.

J is TRBJ1-4 and V is TRBV2; D may be TRBD1 (6 bases). Trimming shortened V by 1 base and J by 11 bases, and 11 bases separated the two germline ends. CDR1 and CDR2 (germline): SNHLY, FYNNEI. The CDR3 is made up of 13 amino acids. CDR3 amino acids: CASSEVGGRKLFF. The DNA of the CDR3 is TGTGCCAGCAGTGAAGTTGGGGGCAGGAAACTGTTTTTT.

The rearrangement links TRBV12-5 to TRBJ2-1, with 11 bases identical to TRBD2. Per germline, CDR1 LGHNT and CDR2 FRNRAP. This CDR3 is built from 14 residues. The J segment lost 4 bases and the V segment lost 7 bases, leaving 3 bases of the junction unmatched. CDR3 nucleotides: TGTGCTAGTGCCGGGACTAGCGGATACAATGAGCAGTTCTTC. It specifies CASAGTSGYNEQFF.

Note on this clone: Sequence at one end of the junction differs from germline and may be a read error. The rearrangement joins TRBV11-3 to TRBJ2-7; D is possibly TRBD1 (5 bases). The CDR3 contains 17 residues. Per the germline V gene, CDR1 is SGHNT and CDR2 is YENEEA. The CDR3 bases are TGTGTCAGCAGCTTCCAGGGCGCAAGAATACGGGTCTACGAGCAGTACTTC. It encodes CVSSFQGARIRVYEQYF.

This chain uses TRBV18 with TRBJ2-3; D possibly corresponds to TRBD1 (6 bases). The CDR3 totals 17 residues. Germline V lookup: CDR1 KGHSH, CDR2 LQKENI. The ends were cut back, 0 bases at V and 2 bases at J, with 15 bases in the middle. As DNA, the CDR3 is TGTGCCAGCTCACCACCGGGGACACCGCCCCCCACAGATACGCAGTATTTT. As protein: CASSPPGTPPPTDTQYF. The full variable domain, with the rest looked up from reference TRBV18 and TRBJ2-3, is NAGVMQNPRHLVRRRGQEARLRCSPMKGHSHVYWYRQLPEEGLKFMVYLQKENIIDESGMPKERFSAEFPKEGPSILRIQQVVRGDSAAYFCASSPPGTPPPTDTQYFGPGTRLTVL.

This clone counts as medium-sized. The chain has TRBV30 and TRBJ1-2, with 7 bases fitting TRBD1. The CDR3 has 15 residues. Unmatched junction bases numbered 10, after V lost 0 bases and J lost 6 bases. Germline values: CDR1 GTSNPN, CDR2 SVGIG (reference sequence). CDR3 sequence: CAWSVPGQADNGYTF. For the CDR3, the DNA is TGTGCCTGGAGTGTACCAGGACAGGCCGACAATGGCTACACCTTC.

V gene TRBV4-1 combines with J gene TRBJ1-3; 8 positions match TRBD1. Germline V gene data show CDR1 as MGHRA and CDR2 as YSYEKL. The CDR3 is 15 amino acids. V trimming: 3 bases; J trimming: 2 bases; junction bases outside the gene matches: 3. CDR3 sequence reads: CASSQGRGPGNTIYF. CDR3 bases: TGCGCCAGCAGCCAGGGCAGGGGGCCTGGAAACACCATATATTTT.